This T cell receptor (beta chain) originates from a study of cytomegalovirus exposure and HLA in healthy donors. Measured with immunoSEQ multiplex PCR; TCRdb has only the in-frame clones, and not every one. Among more than 95,000 clones listed, approximately 89% were seen once. Trimming took off 2 bases at V and 7 bases at J, with 12 bases between the two ends. The CDR3 totals 13 residues. From germline, CDR1 is SGHNT and CDR2 YYREEE (reference sequence). As for this clone: What it binds is not known.

Whole-study results and caveats: The listing of roughly 160 TCR beta chains classed them as cytomegalovirus-associated.

The sample was PBMCs. The clonotype comes from a woman in her late teens or twenties in good health and CMV-seronegative. The V call is TRBV5-4, the J call TRBJ1-1; D remains ambiguous. CDR3 bases: TGTGCCAGCAGCTTCGGTAAACTCGGTGAAGCTTTCTTT. Its translation: CASSFGKLGEAFF.